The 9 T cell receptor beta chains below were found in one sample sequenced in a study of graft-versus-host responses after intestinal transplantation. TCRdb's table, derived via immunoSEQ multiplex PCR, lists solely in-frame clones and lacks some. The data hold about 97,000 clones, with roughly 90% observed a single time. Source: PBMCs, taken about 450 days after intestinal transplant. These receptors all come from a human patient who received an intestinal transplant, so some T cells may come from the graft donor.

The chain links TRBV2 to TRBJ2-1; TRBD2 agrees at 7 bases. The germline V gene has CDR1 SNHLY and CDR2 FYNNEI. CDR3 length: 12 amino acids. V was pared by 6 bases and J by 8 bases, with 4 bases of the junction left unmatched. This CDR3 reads CASRDLADEQFF. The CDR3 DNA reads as TGTGCCAGCAGAGACCTAGCGGATGAGCAGTTCTTC.

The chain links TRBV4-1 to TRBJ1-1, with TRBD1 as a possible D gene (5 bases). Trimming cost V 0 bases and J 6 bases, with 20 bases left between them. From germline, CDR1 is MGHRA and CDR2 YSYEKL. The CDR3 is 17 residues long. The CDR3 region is CASSQDSGSGRASEAFF. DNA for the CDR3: TGCGCCAGCAGCCAAGATAGCGGGTCGGGCAGGGCCTCTGAAGCTTTCTTT.

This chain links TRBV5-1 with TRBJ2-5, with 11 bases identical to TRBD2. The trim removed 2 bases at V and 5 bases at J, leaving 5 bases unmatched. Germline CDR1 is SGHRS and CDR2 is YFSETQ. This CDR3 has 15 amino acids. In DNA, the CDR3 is TGCGCCAGCAGCTTTGGTCCTAGCGGGAGGGAGACCCAGTACTTC. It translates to CASSFGPSGRETQYF. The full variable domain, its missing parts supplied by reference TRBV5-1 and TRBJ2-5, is KAGVTQTPRYLIKTRGQQVTLSCSPISGHRSVSWYQQTPGQGLQFLFEYFSETQRNKGNFPGRFSGRQFSNSRSEMNVSTLELGDSALYLCASSFGPSGRETQYFGPGTRLLVL.

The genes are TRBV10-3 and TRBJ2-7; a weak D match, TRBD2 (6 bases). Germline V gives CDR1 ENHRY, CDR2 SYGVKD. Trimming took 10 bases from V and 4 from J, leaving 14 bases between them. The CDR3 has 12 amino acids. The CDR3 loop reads CATQSGGYEQYF. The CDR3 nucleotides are TGTGCCACCCAATCCGGGGGTTACGAGCAGTACTTC.

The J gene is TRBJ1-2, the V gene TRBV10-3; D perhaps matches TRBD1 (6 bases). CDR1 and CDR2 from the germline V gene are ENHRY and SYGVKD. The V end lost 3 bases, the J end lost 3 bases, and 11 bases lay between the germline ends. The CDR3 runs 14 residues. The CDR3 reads CAISDRGGYYGYTF. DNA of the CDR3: TGTGCCATCAGTGACAGGGGTGGATACTATGGCTACACCTTC.

The DNA of the CDR3 is TGTGCCAGCAGCCGAGCGGACAGCCTTAACTATGGCTACACCTTC. Encoded protein: CASSRADSLNYGYTF. The gene calls are TRBV7-9 and TRBJ1-2; TRBD1 might be the D (6 bases). The V gene's germline CDR1 is SEHNR and CDR2 FQNEAQ (reference sequence). CDR3 length: 15 amino acids. V lost 5 bases and J 1 base, leaving 14 bases between the germline ends.

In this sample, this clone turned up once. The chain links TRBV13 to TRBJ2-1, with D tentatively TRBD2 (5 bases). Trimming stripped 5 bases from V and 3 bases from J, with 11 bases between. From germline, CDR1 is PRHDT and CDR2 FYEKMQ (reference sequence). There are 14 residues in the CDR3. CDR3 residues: CASSPLAGYNEQFF. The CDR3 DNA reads TGTGCCAGCAGCCCCCTAGCCGGCTACAATGAGCAGTTCTTC.

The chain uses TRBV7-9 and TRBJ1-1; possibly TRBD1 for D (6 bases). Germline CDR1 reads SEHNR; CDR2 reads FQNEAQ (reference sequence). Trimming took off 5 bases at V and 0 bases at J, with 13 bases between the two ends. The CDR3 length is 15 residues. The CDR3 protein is CASSQRSGVNTEAFF. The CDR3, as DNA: TGTGCCAGCAGCCAGCGTTCAGGGGTGAACACTGAAGCTTTCTTT.

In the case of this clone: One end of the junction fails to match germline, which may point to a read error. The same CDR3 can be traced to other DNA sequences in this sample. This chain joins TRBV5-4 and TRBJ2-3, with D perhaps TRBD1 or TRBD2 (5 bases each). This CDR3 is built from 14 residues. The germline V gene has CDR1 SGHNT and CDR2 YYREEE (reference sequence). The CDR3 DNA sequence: TGTGCCAGATCCGGGACGAGAAGCACAGATACACAGTATTTT. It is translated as CARSGTRSTDTQYF.